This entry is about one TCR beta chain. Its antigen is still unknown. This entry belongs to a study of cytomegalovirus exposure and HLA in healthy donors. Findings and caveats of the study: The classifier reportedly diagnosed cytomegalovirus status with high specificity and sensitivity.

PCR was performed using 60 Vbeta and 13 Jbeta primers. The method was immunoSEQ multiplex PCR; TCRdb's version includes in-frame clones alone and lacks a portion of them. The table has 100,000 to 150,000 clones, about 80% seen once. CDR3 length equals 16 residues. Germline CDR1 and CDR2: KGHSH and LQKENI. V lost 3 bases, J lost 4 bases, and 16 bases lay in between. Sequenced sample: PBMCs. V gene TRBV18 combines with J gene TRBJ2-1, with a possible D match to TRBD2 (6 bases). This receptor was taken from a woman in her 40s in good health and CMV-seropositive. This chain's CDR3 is CASSPQLARSYNEQFF. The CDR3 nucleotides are TGTGCCAGCTCACCTCAACTAGCACGGTCGTACAATGAGCAGTTCTTC.